What follows are 17 T cell receptor beta chains derived from one specimen sequenced in a study of blood T cell repertoires in COVID-19. Using immunoSEQ multiplex PCR, the repertoire was profiled, and TCRdb retains in-frame clones only, with some absent. This table holds some 270,000 clones, 90% found once. The sequenced sample consisted of peripheral blood. These receptors all stem from a woman aged 55-70 years with COVID-19, enrolled during active disease.

This chain links TRBV19 with TRBJ2-7; D may be TRBD1 (5 bases). Trimming took 9 bases from V and 2 from J, leaving 17 bases between them. The germline CDR1 and CDR2 sequences are LNHDA and SQIVND (reference sequence). The CDR3 has 14 residues. DNA for the CDR3: TGTGCCAGCTCCTGGGGCAGGGAAACCTACGAGCAGTACTTC. Residues: CASSWGRETYEQYF.

A few counts support this clone. The chain uses TRBV5-6 and TRBJ1-1; D not resolved. V shed 0 bases and J shed 3 bases, with 15 bases lying between them. Per the germline V gene, CDR1 is SGHDT and CDR2 is YYEEEE. The CDR3 loop spans 16 amino acids. The DNA for the CDR3 is TGTGCCAGCAGCTTGGTCCCCCTCGACTTGGACACTGAAGCTTTCTTT. Its translation: CASSLVPLDLDTEAFF.

The table lists this clone with a few counts. Here the CDR3 reads CASSFGSEGTPQHF. In DNA, the CDR3 is TGTGCCAGCAGCTTCGGTTCAGAGGGTACGCCCCAGCATTTT. The rearrangement uses TRBV7-9 and TRBJ1-5; D unclear. Per the germline V gene, CDR1 is SEHNR and CDR2 is FQNEAQ (reference sequence). The CDR3 totals 14 residues. The V gene lost 3 bases and the J gene lost 9 bases, with 15 bases spanning the gap.

The chain carries TRBV10-2 and TRBJ2-1; D may be TRBD1 (5 bases). The V end lost 8 bases, the J end lost 0 bases, and 14 bases lay between the germline ends. Germline lookup yields CDR1 WSHSY and CDR2 SAAADI. CDR3 length equals 15 residues. CDR3 in amino acids: CASGIDRSSYNEQFF. In DNA, the CDR3 is TGCGCCAGCGGAATTGACAGAAGCTCCTACAATGAGCAGTTCTTC.

This rearrangement joins TRBV5-4 to TRBJ1-3; D not resolved. Trimming left V 0 bases short and J 5 bases short, with 12 bases between. This CDR3 contains 15 residues. Germline V lookup: CDR1 SGHNT, CDR2 YYREEE (reference sequence). The CDR3 reads CASSLAQAGRNTIYF. The CDR3 region has the DNA TGTGCCAGCAGCTTGGCCCAAGCAGGCCGAAACACCATATATTTT. Combining the CDR3 with reference TRBV5-4 and TRBJ1-3 gives the whole variable domain ETGVTQSPTHLIKTRGQQVTLRCSSQSGHNTVSWYQQALGQGPQFIFQYYREEENGRGNFPPRFSGLQFPNYSSELNVNALELDDSALYLCASSLAQAGRNTIYFGEGSWLTVV.

This sequence joins TRBV4-3 and TRBJ1-4; TRBD1 matches at 7 bases. The length of the CDR3 is 15 residues. CDR1 and CDR2 from the germline V gene are LGHNA and YSLEER. Trimming took 2 bases from V and 0 from J; bases not matched to a gene: 0. The CDR3 DNA is TGCGCCAGCAGCCAACAGGGGGCAACTAATGAAAAACTGTTTTTT. Amino acid sequence: CASSQQGATNEKLFF.

This clone was counted only a few times. The gene calls are TRBV4-3 and TRBJ1-2, with D unresolved. V lost 3 bases and J lost 3, with 8 bases in between. Germline values: CDR1 LGHNA, CDR2 YSLEER. The CDR3 runs 13 residues. CDR3 coding DNA: TGCGCCAGCAGCCAGAAGAGGGACTATGGCTACACCTTC. Its protein product is CASSQKRDYGYTF.

The chain carries TRBV5-1 and TRBJ2-2, with a tentative D call TRBD1 (5 bases). CDR3 length: 16 amino acids. Deletions cut 0 bases from V and 0 bases from J, with 9 bases between. Germline V gives CDR1 SGHRS, CDR2 YFSETQ. The CDR3 DNA reads as TGCGCCAGCAGCTTGGCTCAGGGCTCGAACACCGGGGAGCTGTTTTTT. Its protein product is CASSLAQGSNTGELFF.

The rearrangement links TRBV5-1 to TRBJ1-1; 9 bases map to TRBD1. This CDR3 comprises 15 residues. Germline lookup yields CDR1 SGHRS and CDR2 YFSETQ. The V gene end was trimmed by 4 bases and the J gene end by 5 bases; junction bases not matched to a gene: 9. Here the CDR3 reads CASSTGQGRITEAFF. The CDR3 DNA reads as TGCGCCAGCAGCACGGGACAGGGCCGGATTACTGAAGCTTTCTTT.

The chain links TRBV6-2 or TRBV6-3 to TRBJ2-3, with 8 positions matching TRBD2. The V gene's germline CDR1 is MNHEY and CDR2 SVGEGT. The V gene end was trimmed by 6 bases and the J gene end by 8 bases; junction bases not matched to a gene: 16. CDR3 length equals 16 residues. The CDR3 sequence: CASSPGGGSYRVTQYF. CDR3 coding DNA: TGTGCCAGCAGCCCCGGGGGGGGGTCCTATCGTGTTACGCAGTATTTT.

Comment on this clone: The same CDR3 can be traced to other DNA sequences in this sample. V is TRBV7-2 and J is TRBJ2-1; perhaps TRBD1 as D (6 bases). Germline lookup yields CDR1 SGHTA and CDR2 FQGNSA. This CDR3 is built from 13 residues. Trimming took off 4 bases at V and 4 bases at J, with 8 bases between the two ends. CDR3 region: CASSYDRYNEQFF. DNA of the CDR3: TGTGCCAGCAGCTATGACAGGTACAATGAGCAGTTCTTC.

This chain links TRBV29-1 with TRBJ1-2; no clear D gene. V gave up 3 bases and J gave up 5 bases, with 19 bases separating them. The CDR3 is 15 amino acids. CDR1 and CDR2 (germline): SQVTM, ANQGSEA. CDR3 sequence (DNA): TGCAGCGTTGATGCGGGTGTTGGTTTCGAGTATGGCTACACCTTC. Translating gives CSVDAGVGFEYGYTF.

This chain links TRBV7-9 with TRBJ1-1, with 7 bases matching TRBD1. The junction had 4 bases not matched to a gene; V was cut back by 1 base and J by 5 bases. Germline assignment: CDR1 SEHNR and CDR2 FQNEAQ (reference sequence). CDR3 length: 14 residues. CDR3 loop: CASSLEGAGTEAFF. CDR3 bases: TGTGCCAGCAGCTTAGAGGGGGCGGGGACTGAAGCTTTCTTT.

This rearrangement joins TRBV2 to TRBJ1-3; unclear D gene. From germline, CDR1 is SNHLY and CDR2 FYNNEI. CDR3 length: 14 residues. With 7 bases removed from V and 0 bases from J, the gap between germline ends came to 10 bases. In DNA, the CDR3 is TGTGCCAGCACTTCGGGGAACTCTGGAAACACCATATATTTT. Encoded protein: CASTSGNSGNTIYF.

V is TRBV5-6 and J is TRBJ2-2; possible D gene TRBD2, 7 bases. The CDR3 extends over 14 amino acids. Per germline, CDR1 SGHDT and CDR2 YYEEEE. V dropped 1 base and J dropped 10 bases, with 14 bases sitting between them. CDR3 nucleotide sequence: TGTGCCAGCAGCTTGTTCGGGGGGCGGGCGGAGCTGTTTTTT. Its protein is CASSLFGGRAELFF.

This sequence joins TRBV2 and TRBJ1-5; tentatively, D is TRBD1 (6 bases). CDR1 SNHLY and CDR2 FYNNEI come from the germline V gene. CDR3 length equals 13 residues. Trimming took off 3 bases at V and 5 bases at J, with 8 bases between the two ends. The chain's CDR3 is CASSDYRDQPQHF. CDR3 nucleotides: TGTGCCAGCAGTGACTACAGGGATCAGCCCCAGCATTTT.

The chain uses TRBV5-8 and TRBJ1-4, with D tentatively TRBD1 (5 bases). The CDR3 runs 17 residues. Trimming cost V 4 bases and J 8 bases, with 24 bases left between them. Germline V gene sequence: CDR1 SGHTS, CDR2 YDEGEE. This CDR3 is CASSRTRQWGLREKLFF. CDR3 nucleotides: TGTGCCAGCAGCCGGACCCGGCAGTGGGGCCTAAGAGAAAAACTGTTTTTT.